These 28 T cell receptor beta chains came from one sample sequenced in a study of blood T cell repertoires in COVID-19. Data came from immunoSEQ multiplex PCR; TCRdb stores just in-frame clones and leaves some out. The sample records approximately 270,000 clones, 70% to 90% being singletons. Sequences were obtained from peripheral blood. The receptors stem from a woman between 70 and 85 years old with acute or convalescent COVID-19.

The chain has TRBV11-1 and TRBJ1-3, with 8 bases lining up with TRBD1. From germline, CDR1 is SGHAT and CDR2 FQDESV (reference sequence). The CDR3 runs 15 residues. J was trimmed by 3 bases and V by 5 bases; bases with no gene match: 6. The CDR3 spells CASSLDRGLGNTIYF. CDR3 DNA: TGTGCCAGCAGCCTCGACAGGGGCCTTGGAAACACCATATATTTT.

A note on this clone: Other DNA sequences of this sample code for an identical CDR3. The chain is built from TRBV5-5 and TRBJ2-5, with a possible D match to TRBD1 (6 bases). This CDR3 region has 13 residues. The germline CDR1 and CDR2 sequences are SGHKS and YYEKEE (reference sequence). Trimming removed 2 bases at V and 5 bases at J, with 10 bases between. The CDR3 sequence is CASSLQGEETQYF. Here the CDR3 DNA reads TGTGCCAGCAGCTTACAGGGCGAGGAGACCCAGTACTTC.

This clone was detected only once. J is TRBJ2-1 and V is TRBV5-4, with 9 bases fitting TRBD2. In germline, CDR1 is SGHNT, CDR2 YYREEE (reference sequence). The CDR3 is 15 residues long. Germline trimming cut 2 bases from V and 7 bases from J; bases unmatched to any gene: 7. The CDR3 here is CASSFERGEGNEQFF. For the CDR3, the DNA is TGTGCCAGCAGCTTCGAGCGGGGGGAGGGTAATGAGCAGTTCTTC. Based on the CDR3 plus reference TRBV5-4 and TRBJ2-1, the full variable domain is ETGVTQSPTHLIKTRGQQVTLRCSSQSGHNTVSWYQQALGQGPQFIFQYYREEENGRGNFPPRFSGLQFPNYSSELNVNALELDDSALYLCASSFERGEGNEQFFGPGTRLTVL.

In DNA form, the CDR3 reads TGTGCCAGCAGTTCGTTAGGGGGTAACTATGGCTACACCTTC. It codes for CASSSLGGNYGYTF. V and J are TRBV27 and TRBJ1-2; possibly TRBD1 for D (6 bases). From germline, CDR1 is MNHEY and CDR2 SMNVEV (reference sequence). V lost 4 bases and J lost 1, with 10 bases in between. The CDR3 is 14 amino acids.

The chain combines TRBV15 with TRBJ2-1; 10 bases align to TRBD2. Per the germline V gene, CDR1 is LNHNV and CDR2 is YYDKDF (reference sequence). The CDR3 spans 15 residues. J was trimmed by 9 bases and V by 1 base; bases with no gene match: 6. CDR3 residues: CATSRAGTSDGEQFF. Written as DNA, the CDR3 is TGTGCCACCAGCAGAGCTGGGACTAGCGACGGTGAGCAGTTCTTC.

This chain links TRBV4-2 with TRBJ1-3; D gene ambiguous. V lost 5 bases and J 0 bases, leaving 8 bases between the germline ends. The CDR3 extends over 14 amino acids. Germline CDR1 LGHNA, CDR2 YNFKEQ. CDR3 sequence (DNA): TGTGCCAGCAGCGGGAGGGTCTCTGGAAACACCATATATTTT. Translated, it gives CASSGRVSGNTIYF.

This clone was detected only once. V gene TRBV12-5 combines with J gene TRBJ2-6; tentative D call: TRBD1 (5 bases). V was trimmed by 5 bases and J by 2 bases, leaving 25 bases between them. This CDR3 is built from 20 residues. Germline CDR1 and CDR2: LGHNT and FRNRAP. The CDR3 sequence: CASGHRIGHPCRPGANVLTF. CDR3 DNA sequence: TGTGCTAGTGGTCATCGGATAGGACACCCGTGTAGGCCTGGGGCCAACGTCCTGACTTTC.

This chain connects TRBV3-1 (or the pseudogene TRBV3-2) to TRBJ2-6, with TRBD1 identical over 8 bases. Germline V lookup: CDR1 LGHDT, CDR2 YNNKEL (reference sequence). J lost 3 bases, V lost 2 bases, and 3 bases had no gene match. The CDR3 has 16 residues. The CDR3 nucleotides are TGTGCCAGCAGCCAACAGGGGGCGGTTGGGGCCAACGTCCTGACTTTC. The encoded protein is CASSQQGAVGANVLTF.

This clone was counted only a few times. V and J are TRBV7-2 and TRBJ1-1; possible D gene TRBD1, 5 bases. The germline V and J ends were trimmed by 1 base and 5 bases, with 17 bases remaining between them. CDR1 SGHTA and CDR2 FQGNSA come from the germline V gene. This CDR3 contains 16 residues. The CDR3, as DNA: TGTGCCAGCAGCTTAGGAAGCCCCAGGGAGGGAACTGAAGCTTTCTTT. It encodes CASSLGSPREGTEAFF.

The genes are TRBV5-1 and TRBJ2-3, with 8 bases lining up with TRBD1. Looked up from germline, CDR1 is SGHRS and CDR2 is YFSETQ. This CDR3 region has 15 residues. Unmatched junction bases numbered 4, after V lost 3 bases and J lost 1 base. CDR3 sequence: CASSSRQGRTDTQYF. The CDR3 DNA is TGCGCCAGCAGCTCCCGACAGGGGCGCACAGATACGCAGTATTTT.

The V and J genes are TRBV7-8 and TRBJ1-5, with 8 bases identical to TRBD1. This CDR3 contains 14 residues. Germline assignment: CDR1 SGHVS and CDR2 FQNEAQ. Unmatched junction bases numbered 4, after V lost 5 bases and J lost 4 bases. The chain's CDR3 is CASSPDRANQPQHF. The CDR3 nucleotides are TGTGCCAGCAGCCCGGACAGGGCTAATCAGCCCCAGCATTTT.

The V gene is TRBV2, the J gene TRBJ1-2; D not resolved. CDR1 is SNHLY and CDR2 is FYNNEI in the germline V gene. V was pared by 6 bases and J by 4 bases, with 15 bases between. This CDR3 comprises 14 residues. The chain's CDR3 is CASRVTVGGYGYTF. CDR3 bases: TGTGCCAGCAGGGTTACGGTCGGAGGCTATGGCTACACCTTC. The full variable domain, completed using reference TRBV2 and TRBJ1-2, is EPEVTQTPSHQVTQMGQEVILRCVPISNHLYFYWYRQILGQKVEFLVSFYNNEISEKSEIFDDQFSVERPDGSNFTLKIRSTKLEDSAMYFCASRVTVGGYGYTFGSGTRLTVV.

V is TRBV7-9 and J is TRBJ2-5; D remains ambiguous. Trimming stripped 2 bases from V and 5 bases from J, with 6 bases between. This CDR3 is built from 12 residues. Germline CDR1 and CDR2: SEHNR and FQNEAQ (reference sequence). The CDR3 nucleotides read TGTGCCAGCAGCTTATCTTCTGAGACCCAGTACTTC. This gives the protein CASSLSSETQYF. The entire variable domain, with the rest obtained from reference TRBV7-9 and TRBJ2-5, is as follows: DTGVSQNPRHKITKRGQNVTFRCDPISEHNRLYWYRQTLGQGPEFLTYFQNEAQLEKSRLLSDRFSAERPKGSFSTLEIQRTEQGDSAMYLCASSLSSETQYFGPGTRLLVL.

The rearrangement uses TRBV19 and TRBJ2-1, with D maybe TRBD1 (6 bases). The CDR3 runs to 15 residues. CDR1 is LNHDA, CDR2 SQIVND, per germline (reference sequence). Trimming took 7 bases from V and 7 from J, leaving 20 bases between them. CDR3 DNA sequence: TGTGCCAGTAACCCGGGCAGGGGTTGGAGGAATGAGCAGTTCTTC. Its protein is CASNPGRGWRNEQFF.

V usage is TRBV10-3 and J usage is TRBJ2-5, with 7 bases aligning to TRBD2. The CDR3 has 14 amino acids. CDR1 and CDR2 (germline): ENHRY, SYGVKD. Germline trimming cut 4 bases from V and 3 bases from J; bases unmatched to any gene: 5. The CDR3 region is CAISAASGEETQYF. The CDR3 DNA is TGTGCCATCAGTGCGGCTAGCGGCGAAGAGACCCAGTACTTC.

This chain connects TRBV5-4 to TRBJ2-1, with TRBD1 matching 9 bases. The junction had 7 bases not matched to a gene; V was cut back by 3 bases and J by 6 bases. Germline lookup yields CDR1 SGHNT and CDR2 YYREEE (reference sequence). This CDR3 comprises 15 residues. CDR3 sequence reads: CASSSRQGVRNEQFF. CDR3 coding DNA: TGTGCCAGCAGCTCCAGACAGGGGGTTCGCAATGAGCAGTTCTTC.

V gene TRBV19 combines with J gene TRBJ1-6; a weak D match, TRBD1 (6 bases). The V gene lost 6 bases and the J gene lost 11 bases, with 23 bases spanning the gap. There are 16 residues in the CDR3. CDR1 is LNHDA and CDR2 is SQIVND in the germline V gene (reference sequence). Here the CDR3 reads CASRSQQGVGSPPLHF. Written as DNA, the CDR3 is TGTGCCAGTAGATCACAACAGGGTGTAGGGAGCCCACCCCTCCACTTT.

CDR3 residues: CASSPGGGNTIYF. In DNA form, the CDR3 reads TGTGCCAGCAGCCCGGGGGGTGGAAACACCATATATTTT. The J gene is TRBJ1-3, the V gene TRBV6-5; TRBD1 might be the D (5 bases). CDR3 size: 13 residues. The V end was cut by 6 bases, the J end by 3 bases, with 9 bases between. Germline-derived CDR1 and CDR2 are MNHEY and SVGAGI.

The sample holds a few counts of this clone. The V and J genes are TRBV9 and TRBJ2-7; the match to TRBD2 covers 10 bases. The CDR3 extends over 15 amino acids. J gave up 4 bases and V 1 base, and 5 bases lay outside the gene matches. Looked up from germline, CDR1 is SGDLS and CDR2 is YYNGEE. The CDR3 region has the DNA TGTGCCAGCAGCGTAACAGCGGGGGGGCGGTACGAGCAGTACTTC. Protein sequence: CASSVTAGGRYEQYF.

The genes are TRBV9 and TRBJ1-2; D perhaps matches TRBD1 (5 bases). This CDR3 comprises 19 residues. Germline CDR1 reads SGDLS; CDR2 reads YYNGEE. Trimming cost V 1 base and J 3 bases, with 25 bases left between them. CDR3 sequence: CASSVSPTLQAMTDYGYTF. The CDR3 DNA reads as TGTGCCAGCAGCGTATCCCCGACACTACAGGCGATGACTGACTATGGCTACACCTTC.

To note about this clone: Other DNA sequences in the same sample also yield this CDR3. V and J are TRBV5-1 and TRBJ1-6; 9 bases align to TRBD1. The CDR3 is 14 residues long. Trimming cost V 2 bases and J 8 bases; bases outside gene matches: 2. Germline-derived CDR1 and CDR2 are SGHRS and YFSETQ. CDR3 loop: CASSLTGGDSPLHF. In DNA, the CDR3 is TGCGCCAGCAGCTTAACAGGGGGCGATTCACCCCTCCACTTT.

The chain employs TRBV15 and TRBJ1-6; tentative D call: TRBD1 (5 bases). This CDR3 region has 15 residues. Germline V lookup: CDR1 LNHNV, CDR2 YYDKDF (reference sequence). V gave up 5 bases and J gave up 10 bases, with 18 bases separating them. For the CDR3, the DNA is TGTGCCACCAGCGAAGGGGTGGCAATAGGGTCACCCCTCCACTTT. Translating it yields CATSEGVAIGSPLHF.

This rearrangement joins TRBV3-1 (or the pseudogene TRBV3-2) to TRBJ2-1; 10 positions match TRBD2. Trimming removed 4 bases from V and 8 bases from J; junction bases left unmatched: 11. Per germline, CDR1 LGHDT and CDR2 YNNKEL (reference sequence). This CDR3 has 16 residues. CDR3 DNA: TGTGCCAGCAGCCCACAAAGCGGGGGGGCTTGGGATGAGCAGTTCTTC. It encodes CASSPQSGGAWDEQFF.

The rearrangement links TRBV30 to TRBJ2-6; 10 bases agree with TRBD1. J gave up 2 bases and V 5 bases, and 9 bases lay outside the gene matches. This CDR3 has 17 residues. The germline CDR1 and CDR2 sequences are GTSNPN and SVGIG (reference sequence). The CDR3 DNA follows: TGTGCCTGGCGTCGGGACAGGGGCCAGGCTGGGGCCAACGTCCTGACTTTC. Its protein product is CAWRRDRGQAGANVLTF.

This chain links TRBV7-3 with TRBJ2-3; 9 nucleotides line up with TRBD2. From germline, CDR1 is SGHTA and CDR2 FQGTGA. V was pared by 5 bases and J by 4 bases, with 4 bases of the junction left unmatched. The CDR3 covers 14 residues. The CDR3 DNA sequence: TGTGCCAGCAGCCTAGCGGGGCCGGCAGATACGCAGTATTTT. Amino acids: CASSLAGPADTQYF.

V gene TRBV6-2 or TRBV6-3 combines with J gene TRBJ2-7; 9 bases are shared with TRBD2. CDR3 length: 14 amino acids. The trim removed 4 bases at V and 5 bases at J, leaving 6 bases unmatched. Germline V CDR1 and CDR2: MNHEY, SVGEGT. In DNA, the CDR3 is TGTGCCAGCAGTTGGTCTAGCGGGGACCACGAGCAGTACTTC. Protein: CASSWSSGDHEQYF.

The chain uses TRBV2 and TRBJ2-7; 9 nucleotides match TRBD2. The CDR3 runs 15 residues. Losses at the gene ends were 6 bases for V and 7 bases for J; bases not matched to a gene: 13. The germline V gene has CDR1 SNHLY and CDR2 FYNNEI. This chain's CDR3 is CASRALAGGPSEQYF. CDR3 nucleotide sequence: TGTGCCAGCAGGGCTTTGGCGGGGGGGCCTAGTGAGCAGTACTTC.

The chain combines TRBV3-1 (or the pseudogene TRBV3-2) with TRBJ1-1; the D is unclear. V was cut by 0 bases and J by 9 bases, with 14 bases left in between. The germline gives CDR1 LGHDT, CDR2 YNNKEL (reference sequence). CDR3 length: 14 residues. The CDR3 bases are TGTGCCAGCAGCCAAGAGGGTGGAAACAGCAAAGCTTTCTTT. Translation gives CASSQEGGNSKAFF.